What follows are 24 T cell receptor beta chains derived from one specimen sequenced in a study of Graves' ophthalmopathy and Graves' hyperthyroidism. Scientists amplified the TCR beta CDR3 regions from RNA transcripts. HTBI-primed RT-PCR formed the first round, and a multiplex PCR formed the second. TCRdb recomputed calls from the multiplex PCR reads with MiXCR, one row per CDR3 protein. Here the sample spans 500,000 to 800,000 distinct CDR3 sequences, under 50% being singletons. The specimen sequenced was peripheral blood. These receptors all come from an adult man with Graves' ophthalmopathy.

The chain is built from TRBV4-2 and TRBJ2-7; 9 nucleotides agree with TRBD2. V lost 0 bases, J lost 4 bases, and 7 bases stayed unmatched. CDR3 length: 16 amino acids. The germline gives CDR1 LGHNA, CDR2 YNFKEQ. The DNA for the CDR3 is TGTGCCAGCAGCCAAGATAGTGGTAGCGGGAGTTACGAGCAGTACTTC. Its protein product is CASSQDSGSGSYEQYF.

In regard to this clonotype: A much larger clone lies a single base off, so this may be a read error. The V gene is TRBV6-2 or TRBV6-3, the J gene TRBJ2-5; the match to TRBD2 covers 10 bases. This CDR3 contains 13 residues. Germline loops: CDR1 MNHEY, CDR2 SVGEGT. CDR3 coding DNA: TGTACCAGCACCCTAGCGGGGGCGGAGACCCAGTACTTC. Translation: CTSTLAGAETQYF.

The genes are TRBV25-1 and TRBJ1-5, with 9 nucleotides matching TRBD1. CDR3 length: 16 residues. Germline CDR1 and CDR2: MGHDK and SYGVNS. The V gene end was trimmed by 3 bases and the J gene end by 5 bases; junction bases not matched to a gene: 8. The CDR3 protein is CASSEFRTGDDQPQHF. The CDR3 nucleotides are TGTGCCAGCAGTGAGTTCCGGACAGGGGATGATCAGCCCCAGCATTTT.

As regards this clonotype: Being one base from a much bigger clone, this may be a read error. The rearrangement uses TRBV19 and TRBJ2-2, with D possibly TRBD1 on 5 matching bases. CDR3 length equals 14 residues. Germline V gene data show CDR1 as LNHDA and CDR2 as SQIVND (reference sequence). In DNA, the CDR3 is TGTGCCGGTAGTATACAGGCGAACACCGGGGAGCTGTTTTTT. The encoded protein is CAGSIQANTGELFF.

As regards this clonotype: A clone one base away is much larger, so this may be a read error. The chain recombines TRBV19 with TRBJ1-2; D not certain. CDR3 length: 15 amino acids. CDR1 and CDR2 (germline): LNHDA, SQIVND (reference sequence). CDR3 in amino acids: CASSISWNPNYGCTF. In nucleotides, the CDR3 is TGTGCCAGTAGTATTAGTTGGAATCCTAACTATGGCTGCACCTTC.

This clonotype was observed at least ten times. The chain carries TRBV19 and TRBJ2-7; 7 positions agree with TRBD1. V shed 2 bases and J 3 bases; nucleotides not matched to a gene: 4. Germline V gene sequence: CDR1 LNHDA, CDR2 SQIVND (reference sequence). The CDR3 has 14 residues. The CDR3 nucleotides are TGTGCCAGTAGTATATCCGGGACAGTCTACGAGCAGTACTTC. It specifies CASSISGTVYEQYF.

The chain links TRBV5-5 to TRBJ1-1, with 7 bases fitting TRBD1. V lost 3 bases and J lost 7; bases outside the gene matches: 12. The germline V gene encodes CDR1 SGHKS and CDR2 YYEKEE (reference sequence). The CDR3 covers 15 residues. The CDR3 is CASSSNRGAGGEAFF. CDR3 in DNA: TGTGCCAGCAGCTCGAACAGGGGCGCAGGGGGTGAAGCTTTCTTT.

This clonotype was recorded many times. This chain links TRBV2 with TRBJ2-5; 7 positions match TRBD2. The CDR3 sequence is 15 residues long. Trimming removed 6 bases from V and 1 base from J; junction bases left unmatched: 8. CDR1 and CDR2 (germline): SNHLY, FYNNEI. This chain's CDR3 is CASSRTSFGQETQYF. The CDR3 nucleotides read TGTGCCAGCAGCCGGACTAGTTTTGGCCAAGAGACCCAGTACTTC.

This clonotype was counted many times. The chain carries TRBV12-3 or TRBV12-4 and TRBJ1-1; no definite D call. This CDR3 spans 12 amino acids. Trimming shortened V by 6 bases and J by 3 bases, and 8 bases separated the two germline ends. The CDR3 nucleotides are TGTGCCAGCAGCCTGACTTACACTGAAGCTTTCTTT. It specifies CASSLTYTEAFF.

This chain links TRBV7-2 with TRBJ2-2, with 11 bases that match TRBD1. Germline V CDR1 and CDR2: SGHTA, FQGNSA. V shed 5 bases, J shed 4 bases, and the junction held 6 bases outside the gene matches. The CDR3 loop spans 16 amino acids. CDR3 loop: CASSATGTGGTGELFF. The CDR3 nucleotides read TGTGCCAGCAGCGCCACCGGGACAGGGGGCACCGGGGAGCTGTTTTTT.

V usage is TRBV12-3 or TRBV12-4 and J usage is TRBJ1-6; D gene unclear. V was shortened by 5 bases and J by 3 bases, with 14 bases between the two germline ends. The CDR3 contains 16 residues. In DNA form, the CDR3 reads TGTGCCAGCAGTCTACGGACGGACCTCTATAATTCACCCCTCCACTTT. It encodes CASSLRTDLYNSPLHF.

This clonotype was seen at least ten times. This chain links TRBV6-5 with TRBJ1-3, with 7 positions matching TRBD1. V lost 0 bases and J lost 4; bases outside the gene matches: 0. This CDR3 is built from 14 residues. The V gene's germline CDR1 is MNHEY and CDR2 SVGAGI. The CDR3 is CASSYSQGGNTIYF. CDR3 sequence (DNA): TGTGCCAGCAGTTACTCACAGGGGGGAAACACCATATATTTT.

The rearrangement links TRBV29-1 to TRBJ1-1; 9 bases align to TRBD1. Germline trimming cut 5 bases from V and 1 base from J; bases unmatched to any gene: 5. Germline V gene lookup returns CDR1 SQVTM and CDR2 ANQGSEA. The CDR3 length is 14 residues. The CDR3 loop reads CSVTSDRGNTEAFF. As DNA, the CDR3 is TGCAGCGTTACATCGGACAGGGGGAACACTGAAGCTTTCTTT.

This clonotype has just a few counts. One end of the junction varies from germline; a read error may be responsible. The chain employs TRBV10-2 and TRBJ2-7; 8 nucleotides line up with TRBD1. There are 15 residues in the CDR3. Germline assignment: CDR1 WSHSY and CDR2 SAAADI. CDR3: CASSEVGQGASEQYF. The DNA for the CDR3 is TGTGCCAGCAGTGAAGTGGGGCAGGGGGCCAGTGAGCAGTACTTC.

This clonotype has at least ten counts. CDR3 loop: CASSHPATVVDSPLHF. The DNA of the CDR3 is TGTGCCAGCAGCCATCCGGCCACTGTGGTGGATTCACCCCTCCACTTT. The chain employs TRBV12-3 or TRBV12-4 and TRBJ1-6; D not resolved. The length of the CDR3 is 16 residues. Trimming took off 6 bases at V and 8 bases at J, with 20 bases between the two ends.

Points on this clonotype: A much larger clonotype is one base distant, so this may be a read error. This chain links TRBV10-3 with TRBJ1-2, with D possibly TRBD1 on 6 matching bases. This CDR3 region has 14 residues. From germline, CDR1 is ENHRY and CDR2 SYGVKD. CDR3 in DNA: TGTGCCAGCAGTTTCTACAGGGCAAACTATGACTACACCTTC. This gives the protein CASSFYRANYDYTF.

The CDR3 nucleotides are TGTGCCATCAGTGAAGGGGACAGGGGGCTAAAGCAGTACTTC. This gives the protein CAISEGDRGLKQYF. The chain carries TRBV10-3 and TRBJ2-5; 12 bases line up with TRBD1. V trimming: 3 bases; J trimming: 11 bases; junction bases outside the gene matches: 7. This CDR3 contains 14 residues. Germline CDR1 reads ENHRY; CDR2 reads SYGVKD.

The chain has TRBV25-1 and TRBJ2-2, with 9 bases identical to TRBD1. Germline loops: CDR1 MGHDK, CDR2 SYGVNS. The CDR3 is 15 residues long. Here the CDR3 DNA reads TGTGCTAGCCTCGAGGGACAGGGGAACACCGGGGAGCTGTTTTTT. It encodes CASLEGQGNTGELFF.

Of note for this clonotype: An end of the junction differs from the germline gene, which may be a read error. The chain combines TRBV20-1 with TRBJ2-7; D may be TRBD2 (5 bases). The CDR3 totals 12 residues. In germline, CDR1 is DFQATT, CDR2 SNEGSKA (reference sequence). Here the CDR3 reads CSARRALNEQNF. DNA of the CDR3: TGCAGTGCTAGGAGGGCCCTGAACGAGCAGAACTTC.

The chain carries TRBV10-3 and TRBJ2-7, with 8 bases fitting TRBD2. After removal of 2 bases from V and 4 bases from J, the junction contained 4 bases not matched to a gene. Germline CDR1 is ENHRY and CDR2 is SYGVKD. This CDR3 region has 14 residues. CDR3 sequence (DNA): TGTGCCATCAGTGAGGGACTAGCCGTTTACGAGCAGTACTTC. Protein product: CAISEGLAVYEQYF.

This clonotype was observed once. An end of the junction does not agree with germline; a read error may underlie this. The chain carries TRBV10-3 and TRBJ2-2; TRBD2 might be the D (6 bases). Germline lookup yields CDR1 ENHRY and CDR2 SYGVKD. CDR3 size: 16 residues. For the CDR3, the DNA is TGTGCCAGCAGTTACTTCAGATATAGCGGCACCGGGGAGCTGTTTTTT. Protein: CASSYFRYSGTGELFF.

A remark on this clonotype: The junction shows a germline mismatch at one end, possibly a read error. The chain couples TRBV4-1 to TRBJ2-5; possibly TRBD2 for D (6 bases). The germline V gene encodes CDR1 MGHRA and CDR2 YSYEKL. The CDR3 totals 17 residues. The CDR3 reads CASSHVKGGGDQETQDF. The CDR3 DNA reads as TGCGCCAGCAGCCACGTTAAAGGCGGCGGGGACCAAGAGACCCAGGACTTC.

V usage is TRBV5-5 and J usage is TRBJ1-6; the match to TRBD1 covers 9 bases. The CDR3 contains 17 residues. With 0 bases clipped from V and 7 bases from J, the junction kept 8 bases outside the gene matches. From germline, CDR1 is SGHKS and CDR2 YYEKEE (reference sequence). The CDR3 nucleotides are TGTGCCAGCAGCTTGGCCTTTGTGGGACAGGGAAATTCACCCCTCCACTTT. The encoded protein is CASSLAFVGQGNSPLHF.

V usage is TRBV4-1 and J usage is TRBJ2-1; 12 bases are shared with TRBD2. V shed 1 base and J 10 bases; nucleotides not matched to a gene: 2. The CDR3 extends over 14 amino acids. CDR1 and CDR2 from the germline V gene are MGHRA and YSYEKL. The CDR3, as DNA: TGCGCCAGCAGCCAAGGACTAGCGGGAGTAGAGCAGTTCTTC. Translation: CASSQGLAGVEQFF.